This T cell receptor (beta chain) appears in the sequencing data of a study of blood T cell repertoires in COVID-19. On the study more broadly: Italy, Spain and the United States were the sources of the convalescent and acute COVID-19 samples. Sample material is recorded as cDNA or gDNA derived from T cells, B-cell-depleted T cells, or PBMCs.

Trimming cost V 3 bases and J 3 bases; bases outside gene matches: 7. CDR3 length: 15 residues. Germline V gives CDR1 LNHNV, CDR2 YYDKDF (reference sequence). Per the study methods: Estimates of nucleated cell counts were drawn from the amplification of reference gene primers. Profiling relied on immunoSEQ multiplex PCR, and the TCRdb table lists in-frame clones only, not all of them. That table is the source of V, J and clone size, and D and trimming were worked out from the DNA. The profile shows roughly 230,000 clones, about 88% of them singletons. The TCR was taken from a man in his forties or fifties with acute or convalescent COVID-19. This chain joins TRBV15 and TRBJ1-1; 7 bases line up with TRBD1. The specimen sequenced was peripheral blood. Here the CDR3 DNA reads TGTGCCACCAGCAGTGAGACAGGGAGGCACACTGAAGCTTTCTTT. This translates into CATSSETGRHTEAFF.